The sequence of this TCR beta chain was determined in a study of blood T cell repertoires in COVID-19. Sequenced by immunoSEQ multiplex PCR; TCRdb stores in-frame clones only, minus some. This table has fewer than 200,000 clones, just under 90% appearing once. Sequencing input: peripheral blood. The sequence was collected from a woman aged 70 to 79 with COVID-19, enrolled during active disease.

The CDR3 nucleotides read TGCGCCAGCAGCTTGGACCAGGGGTCCTACAATGAGCAGTTCTTC. Its protein is CASSLDQGSYNEQFF. The J gene is TRBJ2-1, the V gene TRBV5-1, with D possibly TRBD1 on 6 matching bases. Trimming cost V 0 bases and J 1 base, with 8 bases left between them. CDR1 and CDR2 (germline): SGHRS, YFSETQ. The CDR3 totals 15 residues.